A single sample is the source of the 29 T cell receptor beta chains below, sequenced in a study of shared clonotypes between healthy human individuals. Selected positively for CCR7 and CD45RO-negative, naive CD8 cells excluded terminally differentiated effector memory CD45RA+ cells. Clones were sequenced by immunoSEQ multiplex PCR, and TCRdb holds only the in-frame ones, with some missing. The sample has 2 million or so clones; about 95% are singletons. The sample taken for sequencing was naive CD8+ T cells sorted from blood. The source of these receptors is a man in his late teens or twenties in good health.

The genes are TRBV7-8 and TRBJ1-5, with TRBD1 as a possible D gene (6 bases). The CDR3 runs to 15 residues. V was pared by 2 bases and J by 4 bases, with 12 bases between. Germline CDR1 SGHVS, CDR2 FQNEAQ. The DNA of the CDR3 is TGTGCCAGCAGCTTAACCCGACAGGATAATCAGCCCCAGCATTTT. It is translated as CASSLTRQDNQPQHF.

This rearrangement joins TRBV18 to TRBJ1-1; no definite D call. This CDR3 is 15 amino acids long. Deletions cut 0 bases from V and 0 bases from J, with 8 bases between. Germline V gives CDR1 KGHSH, CDR2 LQKENI. The DNA for the CDR3 is TGTGCCAGCTCACCACCTTTCGGTTTGAACACTGAAGCTTTCTTT. Amino acid sequence: CASSPPFGLNTEAFF.

The V gene is TRBV13, the J gene TRBJ1-2; D gene ambiguous. The CDR3 is 14 amino acids. Germline assignment: CDR1 PRHDT and CDR2 FYEKMQ (reference sequence). The V end was cut by 0 bases, the J end by 4 bases, with 9 bases between. CDR3 loop: CASSLGRRPYGYTF. CDR3 coding DNA: TGTGCCAGCAGCTTAGGACGGCGGCCCTATGGCTACACCTTC.

This sequence joins TRBV4-1 and TRBJ2-4; 7 bases fit TRBD2. CDR3 length: 13 residues. Losses at the gene ends were 4 bases for V and 9 bases for J; bases not matched to a gene: 6. From germline, CDR1 is MGHRA and CDR2 YSYEKL. The CDR3 coding sequence is TGCGCCAGCAGCCCCGGAAGCGGGACCATTCAGTACTTC. It is translated as CASSPGSGTIQYF.

The J gene is TRBJ1-4, the V gene TRBV30; 8 bases match TRBD1. V gave up 1 base and J gave up 7 bases; unmatched junction bases: 8. Germline V lookup: CDR1 GTSNPN, CDR2 SVGIG (reference sequence). There are 15 residues in the CDR3. This CDR3 is CAWSDTGGLAEKLFF. CDR3 nucleotide sequence: TGTGCCTGGAGTGATACAGGGGGTTTGGCTGAAAAACTGTTTTTT. Based on the CDR3 plus reference TRBV30 and TRBJ1-4, the full variable domain is SQTIHQWPATLVQPVGSPLSLECTVEGTSNPNLYWYRQAAGRGLQLLFYSVGIGQISSEVPQNLSASRPQDRQFILSSKKLLLSDSGFYLCAWSDTGGLAEKLFFGSGTQLSVL.

The rearrangement links TRBV2 to TRBJ2-7, with 10 bases identical to TRBD1. This CDR3 has 15 residues. Germline V lookup: CDR1 SNHLY, CDR2 FYNNEI. After removal of 5 bases from V and 4 bases from J, the junction contained 8 bases not matched to a gene. CDR3 sequence reads: CASSNPGQGRYEQYF. CDR3 DNA sequence: TGTGCCAGCAGTAACCCGGGACAGGGGAGATACGAGCAGTACTTC.

CDR3 nucleotides: TGTGCCTGGAGTGTAATGGTTTACGAGCAGTACTTC. Its protein product is CAWSVMVYEQYF. The gene calls are TRBV30 and TRBJ2-7; unclear D gene. This CDR3 spans 12 amino acids. Trimming took off 0 bases at V and 4 bases at J, with 7 bases between the two ends. Germline-derived CDR1 and CDR2 are GTSNPN and SVGIG (reference sequence).

A word on this clone: Within the sample, other DNA sequences also encode this same CDR3. V is TRBV4-3 and J is TRBJ2-7; tentatively, D is TRBD2 (5 bases). CDR1 is LGHNA and CDR2 is YSLEER in the germline V gene. V lost 0 bases to trimming and J lost 3 bases, with 9 bases between them. CDR3 length equals 14 residues. The CDR3 DNA sequence: TGCGCCAGCAGCCAAGACAGCGGCGGCTACGAGCAGTACTTC. Its translation: CASSQDSGGYEQYF.

The chain has TRBV18 and TRBJ2-3; 10 bases fit TRBD2. The CDR3 runs to 16 residues. Unmatched junction bases numbered 2, after V lost 2 bases and J lost 0 bases. Germline V CDR1 and CDR2: KGHSH, LQKENI. CDR3 DNA: TGTGCCAGCTCACCAGGAGCGGGAGGGAGCACAGATACGCAGTATTTT. Its translation: CASSPGAGGSTDTQYF.

V and J are TRBV1 and TRBJ1-1. TRBV1 is an annotated pseudogene. The CDR3 is 18 residues long. DNA for the CDR3: TGCACCAGCAGCCGAGGAAACAAACTCGGACCAACGAACACTGAAGCTTTCTTT. This codes for CTSSRGNKLGPTNTEAFF.

CDR3 nucleotide sequence: TGTCCACCTCGGACAGGTGGGAGAGATACGCAGTATTTT. Translated, it gives CPPRTGGRDTQYF. The J gene is TRBJ2-3, the V gene TRBV10-3, with 7 bases that match TRBD1. The CDR3 runs to 13 residues. Germline CDR1 and CDR2: ENHRY and SYGVKD.

The J gene is TRBJ2-3, the V gene TRBV5-8; the D is unclear. The length of the CDR3 is 14 residues. V lost 0 bases to trimming and J lost 3 bases, with 8 bases between them. CDR1 is SGHTS and CDR2 is YDEGEE in the germline V gene. This CDR3 reads CASSLASITDTQYF. The CDR3 bases are TGTGCCAGCAGCTTGGCGTCGATTACAGATACGCAGTATTTT.

Worth noting for this clone: The same CDR3 arises from other DNA sequences in this sample as well. This sequence joins TRBV6-5 and TRBJ2-7; 8 nucleotides match TRBD1. The germline CDR1 and CDR2 sequences are MNHEY and SVGAGI. CDR3 length equals 14 residues. V was clipped by 0 bases and J by 7 bases; unmatched bases: 5. The DNA for the CDR3 is TGTGCCAGCAGTTACTCGACAGGGGTGGAGGAGCAGTACTTC. Its translation: CASSYSTGVEEQYF.

Notes on this clone: This may arise from a read error, as a much more abundant clone is one base away. The V gene is TRBV2, the J gene TRBJ2-7; D not certain. The CDR3 is 11 amino acids. Deletions cut 5 bases from V and 2 bases from J, with 4 bases between. Germline assignment: CDR1 SNHLY and CDR2 FYNNEI. The DNA of the CDR3 is TGTGCCAGCAGTTTCACCTACGAGCAGTACTTC. This gives the protein CASSFTYEQYF.

The V and J genes are TRBV2 and TRBJ2-2; TRBD1 is a possible D gene (5 bases). CDR3 length equals 17 residues. CDR1 is SNHLY and CDR2 is FYNNEI in the germline V gene. V was pared by 6 bases and J by 0 bases, with 17 bases between. CDR3 region: CASRDNQILANTGELFF. The CDR3 nucleotides read TGTGCCAGCAGGGACAATCAGATACTCGCGAACACCGGGGAGCTGTTTTTT.

The rearrangement links TRBV13 to TRBJ1-1, with D tentatively TRBD1 (6 bases). The V gene's germline CDR1 is PRHDT and CDR2 FYEKMQ (reference sequence). V lost 3 bases, J lost 0 bases, and 8 bases lay in between. The CDR3 sequence is 14 residues long. CDR3 amino acids: CASSLDSMNTEAFF. The CDR3 bases are TGTGCCAGCAGCTTGGACAGCATGAACACTGAAGCTTTCTTT.

The chain couples TRBV19 to TRBJ1-1; D is perhaps TRBD1 (5 bases). Trimming left V 4 bases short and J 4 bases short, with 16 bases between. The V gene's germline CDR1 is LNHDA and CDR2 SQIVND (reference sequence). CDR3 size: 15 residues. In DNA form, the CDR3 reads TGTGCCAGTAGTACCTCCGGGACGCTACTCACTGAAGCTTTCTTT. Amino acids: CASSTSGTLLTEAFF.

This chain connects TRBV10-1 to TRBJ2-5; D ambiguous. CDR1 is WNHNN and CDR2 is SYGVQD in the germline V gene (reference sequence). V was trimmed by 10 bases and J by 6 bases, leaving 18 bases between them. The CDR3 extends over 13 amino acids. This CDR3 is CAISSPGPKTQYF. In nucleotides, the CDR3 is TGCGCCATCTCCAGCCCCGGGCCGAAGACCCAGTACTTC.

V and J are TRBV28 and TRBJ1-2; D is uncertain. Looked up from germline, CDR1 is MDHEN and CDR2 is SYDVKM. Trimming stripped 6 bases from V and 4 bases from J, with 15 bases between. CDR3 length: 14 residues. The DNA for the CDR3 is TGTGCCAGCAGGCCACTTGGGGAAGGCTATGGCTACACCTTC. This translates into CASRPLGEGYGYTF.

This clone was recorded only once. The rearrangement uses TRBV29-1 and TRBJ1-1; unclear D gene. This CDR3 region has 13 residues. V gave up 4 bases and J gave up 1 base, with 10 bases separating them. Germline CDR1 and CDR2: SQVTM and ANQGSEA. The CDR3, as DNA: TGCAGCGTTGCGAACAAGTCGAACACTGAAGCTTTCTTT. It translates to CSVANKSNTEAFF.

This clone has a handful of counts. This sequence joins TRBV5-5 and TRBJ2-2; D possibly matches TRBD1 or TRBD2 (5 bases each). The CDR3 is made up of 14 amino acids. CDR1 and CDR2 from the germline V gene are SGHKS and YYEKEE (reference sequence). The V end lost 6 bases, the J end lost 6 bases, and 15 bases lay between the germline ends. The CDR3 loop reads CASTRGVTSGELFF. In DNA form, the CDR3 reads TGTGCCAGCACCCGAGGGGTAACCTCCGGGGAGCTGTTTTTT. The variable domain in full, with the rest retrieved from reference TRBV5-5 and TRBJ2-2, is DAGVTQSPTHLIKTRGQQVTLRCSPISGHKSVSWYQQVLGQGPQFIFQYYEKEERGRGNFPDRFSARQFPNYSSELNVNALLLGDSALYLCASTRGVTSGELFFGEGSRLTVL.

The gene calls are TRBV13 and TRBJ1-4; D may be TRBD1 (5 bases). Germline V CDR1 and CDR2: PRHDT, FYEKMQ (reference sequence). The CDR3 length is 15 residues. Between the trimmed V and J ends, which lost 5 bases and 4 bases, there was a span of 14 bases. The CDR3 protein is CASSRRTGFNEKLFF. CDR3 nucleotide sequence: TGTGCCAGCAGCCGTCGAACAGGCTTTAATGAAAAACTGTTTTTT.

The rearrangement links TRBV30 to TRBJ1-5, with D uncertain. The V gene's germline CDR1 is GTSNPN and CDR2 SVGIG (reference sequence). V was pared by 2 bases and J by 13 bases, with 18 bases between. This CDR3 comprises 13 residues. This chain's CDR3 is CAWSRTYFLDQHF. The CDR3, as DNA: TGTGCCTGGAGTCGAACTTACTTCTTAGATCAGCATTTT.

This clone was counted once. The rearrangement links TRBV6-5 to TRBJ1-3; perhaps TRBD1 as D (6 bases). CDR1 MNHEY and CDR2 SVGAGI come from the germline V gene. Trimming stripped 5 bases from V and 6 bases from J, with 11 bases between. The CDR3 is 13 residues long. The CDR3 coding sequence is TGTGCCAGCAGTCCCGGGACAACAAACACCATATATTTT. Protein: CASSPGTTNTIYF.

This chain uses TRBV30 with TRBJ1-1; tentative D call: TRBD1 (5 bases). The CDR3 is 12 amino acids. Trimming removed 4 bases at V and 3 bases at J, with 9 bases between. Germline assignment: CDR1 GTSNPN and CDR2 SVGIG (reference sequence). The CDR3 here is CAWTDRDTEAFF. In nucleotides, the CDR3 is TGTGCCTGGACTGACAGAGACACTGAAGCTTTCTTT.

V is TRBV2 and J is TRBJ2-5; D tentatively fits TRBD1 or TRBD2 (5 bases each). The CDR3 extends over 13 amino acids. Deletions cut 9 bases from V and 2 bases from J, with 13 bases between. Germline V lookup: CDR1 SNHLY, CDR2 FYNNEI. The CDR3 here is CARKGRNQETQYF. The CDR3 DNA reads TGTGCCAGGAAGGGACGGAATCAAGAGACCCAGTACTTC.

The genes are TRBV19 and TRBJ2-7; D is unresolved. Trimming pared 6 bases from V and 1 base from J, leaving 10 bases between. Looked up from germline, CDR1 is LNHDA and CDR2 is SQIVND (reference sequence). This CDR3 spans 13 amino acids. The CDR3: CASRSPGSYEQYF. The CDR3, as DNA: TGTGCCAGTAGGTCGCCCGGTTCCTACGAGCAGTACTTC.

This chain joins TRBV7-9 and TRBJ2-7; D not certain. Trimming took 5 bases from V and 3 from J, leaving 14 bases between them. Per germline, CDR1 SEHNR and CDR2 FQNEAQ (reference sequence). The CDR3 runs 14 residues. CDR3 bases: TGTGCCAGCAGCCCGGTCTCGAGCATCTACGAGCAGTACTTC. Amino acid sequence: CASSPVSSIYEQYF.

This chain joins TRBV28 and TRBJ2-3; 10 bases are a match to TRBD2. Germline V CDR1 and CDR2: MDHEN, SYDVKM. This CDR3 has 17 residues. V lost 1 base, J lost 2 bases, and 6 bases stayed unmatched. The CDR3 DNA reads TGTGCCAGCAGTTTATATTCTAGCGGGGGACCCACAGATACGCAGTATTTT. As protein: CASSLYSSGGPTDTQYF.